The 32 T cell receptor beta chains below were found in one sample sequenced in a study of beta chain features in type 1 diabetes. General study results and limits: Researchers report that Type 1 diabetes patients had moderately but significantly shorter TCRB CDR3s across all four CD4+ subsets.

Expressed TCRB transcripts were sequenced because the isolated RNA had all been reverse transcribed beforehand. Generated by immunoSEQ multiplex PCR, the TCRdb table keeps only in-frame clones and is missing some. The repertoire holds roughly 100,000 clones, with approximately 30% as singletons. No antigens are known for them. The specimen sequenced was central memory CD4+ T cells from blood. The receptors were sampled from a woman aged 18-29 years with type 1 diabetes.

This clone was observed a few times. This rearrangement joins TRBV5-1 to TRBJ2-3, with D tentatively TRBD2 (5 bases). Germline CDR1 is SGHRS and CDR2 is YFSETQ. The germline V and J ends were trimmed by 4 bases and 6 bases, with 18 bases remaining between them. The length of the CDR3 is 15 residues. CDR3 in DNA: TGCGCCAGCAGCATGATAGTTGGCTCGGGGGATACGCAGTATTTT. Protein product: CASSMIVGSGDTQYF.

There are many counts of this clone. The chain uses TRBV29-1 and TRBJ2-1, with TRBD1 matching 8 bases. The germline V gene encodes CDR1 SQVTM and CDR2 ANQGSEA. This CDR3 region has 15 residues. After removal of 7 bases from V and 1 base from J, the junction contained 9 bases not matched to a gene. CDR3 DNA sequence: TGCAGCGGCCCGGGACAGGTGAGGTCCTACAATGAGCAGTTCTTC. Translating gives CSGPGQVRSYNEQFF.

The chain has TRBV7-2 and TRBJ2-5, with 7 bases lining up with TRBD2. Germline CDR1 reads SGHTA; CDR2 reads FQGNSA. After removal of 8 bases from V and 2 bases from J, the junction contained 2 bases not matched to a gene. This CDR3 spans 12 amino acids. The CDR3 DNA sequence: TGTGCCAGCCTGGGACTACAAGAGACCCAGTACTTC. As protein: CASLGLQETQYF.

This clone has only a few counts. CDR3 DNA: TGTGCCAGCGGCTACAGGGACGCTGAAGCTTTCTTT. Residues: CASGYRDAEAFF. This chain joins TRBV6-5 and TRBJ1-1; TRBD1 is a possible D gene (6 bases). V lost 8 bases and J 6 bases, leaving 13 bases between the germline ends. This CDR3 has 12 amino acids. Germline CDR1 reads MNHEY; CDR2 reads SVGAGI.

V gene TRBV11-2 combines with J gene TRBJ2-1, with D hard to call. This CDR3 has 11 residues. Germline CDR1 is SGHAT and CDR2 is FQNNGV. V was pared by 3 bases and J by 9 bases, with 6 bases between. Written as DNA, the CDR3 is TGTGCCAGCAGCTTGACGGGTGAGCAGTTCTTC. It yields the protein CASSLTGEQFF.

This clone was detected once. V and J are TRBV2 and TRBJ1-4; D is unresolved. CDR1 is SNHLY and CDR2 is FYNNEI in the germline V gene. This CDR3 region has 14 residues. V was clipped by 6 bases and J by 2 bases, with 10 bases between them. The CDR3 loop is CASSVGGTNEKLFF. Here the CDR3 DNA reads TGTGCCAGCAGCGTTGGAGGGACTAATGAAAAACTGTTTTTT. The full variable domain, with the rest looked up from reference TRBV2 and TRBJ1-4, is EPEVTQTPSHQVTQMGQEVILRCVPISNHLYFYWYRQILGQKVEFLVSFYNNEISEKSEIFDDQFSVERPDGSNFTLKIRSTKLEDSAMYFCASSVGGTNEKLFFGSGTQLSVL.

This clone was recorded a few times. Lacking the conserved final phenylalanine or tryptophan, this CDR3 likely reflects a read error. The limits of the CDR3 on the DNA are not certain, so only TCRdb's listed CDR3 is given. Here the CDR3 reads CSAGGVGTG. This sequence joins TRBV20-1 and TRBJ2-7; the D segment call TRBD2 is taken from the table without a DNA check. Germline loops: CDR1 DFQATT, CDR2 SNEGSKA (reference sequence). With termini counted, the CDR3 has 9 amino acids.

This clone was counted between two and nine times. This sequence joins TRBV11-3 and TRBJ2-1, with D unclear. The CDR3 runs to 13 residues. Germline values: CDR1 SGHNT, CDR2 YENEEA. V was cut by 5 bases and J by 5 bases, with 10 bases left in between. The CDR3 is CASSIGPNNEQFF. As DNA, the CDR3 is TGTGCCAGCAGCATTGGCCCCAACAATGAGCAGTTCTTC.

J is TRBJ2-5 and V is TRBV5-4, with D tentatively TRBD1 (5 bases). The CDR3 spans 12 residues. Germline values: CDR1 SGHNT, CDR2 YYREEE (reference sequence). Trimming stripped 0 bases from V and 5 bases from J, with 5 bases between. The CDR3 region is CASSLEGETQYF. The DNA of the CDR3 is TGTGCCAGCAGCTTGGAGGGGGAGACCCAGTACTTC.

The chain is built from TRBV18 and TRBJ2-1, with TRBD2 matching 10 bases. There are 17 residues in the CDR3. The germline V gene encodes CDR1 KGHSH and CDR2 LQKENI. The trim removed 0 bases at V and 15 bases at J, leaving 17 bases unmatched. CDR3 region: CASSPPTGLAGVNQGFF. CDR3 DNA: TGTGCCAGCTCACCACCCACTGGGCTAGCGGGAGTTAACCAGGGGTTCTTC.

This sequence joins TRBV10-3 and TRBJ1-5; 10 bases line up with TRBD1. The V and J ends lost 6 bases and 5 bases, in that order; junction bases with no gene match: 4. Germline V gene data show CDR1 as ENHRY and CDR2 as SYGVKD. The CDR3 has 14 amino acids. CDR3 sequence: CAIRSGTGDQPQHF. The CDR3 nucleotides read TGTGCCATCAGATCCGGGACAGGGGATCAGCCCCAGCATTTT.

This chain links TRBV7-9 with TRBJ1-4; 9 bases are a match to TRBD1. The CDR3 runs 16 residues. The V gene end was trimmed by 1 base and the J gene end by 6 bases; junction bases not matched to a gene: 6. Germline lookup yields CDR1 SEHNR and CDR2 FQNEAQ (reference sequence). The CDR3 region has the DNA TGTGCCAGCAGCTTAGGGGGGACAGGGACGTATGAAAAACTGTTTTTT. Protein sequence: CASSLGGTGTYEKLFF.

CDR3 nucleotides: TGCGCCAGCAGCCTCTCGCCGGGACAGGGGGCCTACGAGCAGTACTTC. Protein sequence: CASSLSPGQGAYEQYF. The chain recombines TRBV5-1 with TRBJ2-7; TRBD1 matches at 11 bases. J lost 2 bases, V lost 4 bases, and 8 bases had no gene match. The CDR3 length is 16 residues. Looked up from germline, CDR1 is SGHRS and CDR2 is YFSETQ.

The chain links TRBV29-1 to TRBJ2-7; D is perhaps TRBD2 (5 bases). CDR1 and CDR2 from the germline V gene are SQVTM and ANQGSEA. The CDR3 length is 12 residues. V lost 4 bases and J 5 bases, leaving 12 bases between the germline ends. The CDR3 sequence is CSVGGASHEQYF. DNA of the CDR3: TGCAGCGTTGGGGGAGCTAGCCACGAGCAGTACTTC.

The J gene is TRBJ1-5, the V gene TRBV6-6; 9 nucleotides line up with TRBD1. The V segment lost 7 bases and the J segment 8 bases; nucleotides outside the gene matches: 9. Per the germline V gene, CDR1 is MNHNY and CDR2 is SVGAGI (reference sequence). This CDR3 contains 14 residues. As DNA, the CDR3 is TGTGCCAGCACCTGGACAGGGGTCATGGAGCCCCAGCATTTT. Residues: CASTWTGVMEPQHF.

This chain links TRBV5-1 with TRBJ2-2; no clear D gene. The CDR3 has 15 residues. CDR1 and CDR2 (germline): SGHRS, YFSETQ. V was trimmed by 2 bases and J by 0 bases, leaving 8 bases between them. DNA of the CDR3: TGCGCCAGCAGCTTCTCCAGGTCGAACACCGGGGAGCTGTTTTTT. This gives the protein CASSFSRSNTGELFF. The full variable domain, completed using reference TRBV5-1 and TRBJ2-2, is KAGVTQTPRYLIKTRGQQVTLSCSPISGHRSVSWYQQTPGQGLQFLFEYFSETQRNKGNFPGRFSGRQFSNSRSEMNVSTLELGDSALYLCASSFSRSNTGELFFGEGSRLTVL.

The chain carries TRBV5-1 and TRBJ2-1; tentatively, D is TRBD1 (5 bases). The CDR3 length is 15 residues. The germline CDR1 and CDR2 sequences are SGHRS and YFSETQ. Trimming removed 6 bases at V and 7 bases at J, with 20 bases between. The CDR3: CASMESTGTWNEQFF. The DNA for the CDR3 is TGCGCCAGCATGGAAAGTACAGGTACTTGGAATGAGCAGTTCTTC.

This chain uses TRBV12-5 with TRBJ2-2; a weak D match, TRBD2 (5 bases). V lost 10 bases and J 4 bases, leaving 19 bases between the germline ends. The germline gives CDR1 LGHNT, CDR2 FRNRAP. CDR3 length: 15 amino acids. CDR3 region: CATRRGEGGTGELFF. Written as DNA, the CDR3 is TGTGCTACCCGACGGGGAGAGGGTGGCACCGGGGAGCTGTTTTTT.

The chain uses TRBV5-5 and TRBJ1-2; tentatively, D is TRBD1 (5 bases). With 4 bases removed from V and 2 bases from J, the gap between germline ends came to 9 bases. Germline lookup yields CDR1 SGHKS and CDR2 YYEKEE (reference sequence). CDR3 length: 13 residues. The CDR3 protein is CASSPDTNYGYTF. CDR3 coding DNA: TGTGCCAGCAGCCCGGACACCAACTATGGCTACACCTTC.

The rearrangement joins TRBV30 to TRBJ2-5; TRBD1 matches at 9 bases. The trim removed 5 bases at V and 3 bases at J, leaving 10 bases unmatched. Germline CDR1 GTSNPN, CDR2 SVGIG (reference sequence). The CDR3 length is 15 residues. For the CDR3, the DNA is TGTGCCTGGGGGTCGGGACAGGGTCTTAAAGAGACCCAGTACTTC. Translating gives CAWGSGQGLKETQYF. The full variable domain, its missing parts supplied by reference TRBV30 and TRBJ2-5, is SQTIHQWPATLVQPVGSPLSLECTVEGTSNPNLYWYRQAAGRGLQLLFYSVGIGQISSEVPQNLSASRPQDRQFILSSKKLLLSDSGFYLCAWGSGQGLKETQYFGPGTRLLVL.

The chain recombines TRBV7-2 with TRBJ2-1, with TRBD1 matching over 9 bases. Trimming cost V 3 bases and J 8 bases; bases outside gene matches: 8. Germline V gives CDR1 SGHTA, CDR2 FQGNSA. This CDR3 contains 15 residues. The CDR3 bases are TGTGCCAGCAGCTTGGACAGGGGAGGGTGGGATGAGCAGTTCTTC. This gives the protein CASSLDRGGWDEQFF.

This chain links TRBV5-1 with TRBJ1-4; 9 bases agree with TRBD1. V lost 3 bases and J lost 4; bases outside the gene matches: 4. The CDR3 length is 15 residues. In germline, CDR1 is SGHRS, CDR2 YFSETQ. The CDR3 here is CASSSGTGINEKLFF. In DNA form, the CDR3 reads TGCGCCAGCAGCTCCGGGACAGGGATTAATGAAAAACTGTTTTTT.

This clone has just a few counts. The chain has TRBV7-2 and TRBJ2-2; 8 bases agree with TRBD2. Germline V gene lookup returns CDR1 SGHTA and CDR2 FQGNSA. With 3 bases clipped from V and 4 bases from J, the junction kept 7 bases outside the gene matches. The CDR3 spans 16 residues. The CDR3 spells CASSFSVTSGTGELFF. The CDR3 DNA sequence: TGTGCCAGCAGCTTTAGCGTCACTAGCGGCACCGGGGAGCTGTTTTTT.

The chain uses TRBV7-2 and TRBJ2-3; tentative D call: TRBD1 (5 bases). Per the germline V gene, CDR1 is SGHTA and CDR2 is FQGNSA. This CDR3 has 13 amino acids. Trimming left V 2 bases short and J 6 bases short, with 9 bases between. The CDR3 region is CASSLQGWDTQYF. In DNA form, the CDR3 reads TGTGCCAGCAGCTTACAGGGTTGGGATACGCAGTATTTT.

The chain carries TRBV11-2 and TRBJ2-7, with TRBD1 matching over 7 bases. This CDR3 is 13 amino acids long. V trimming: 5 bases; J trimming: 12 bases; junction bases outside the gene matches: 13. The germline V gene has CDR1 SGHAT and CDR2 FQNNGV. CDR3 residues: CASSRPTGVIGYF. The CDR3, as DNA: TGTGCCAGCAGCAGACCTACAGGGGTGATAGGGTACTTC.

This chain connects TRBV25-1 to TRBJ2-7, with a possible D match to TRBD1 (6 bases). Germline values: CDR1 MGHDK, CDR2 SYGVNS. The V end lost 7 bases, the J end lost 4 bases, and 14 bases lay between the germline ends. The CDR3 runs 13 residues. The CDR3: CASTTGKGYEQYF. The DNA for the CDR3 is TGTGCCAGCACAACAGGGAAAGGTTACGAGCAGTACTTC.

This chain uses TRBV6-6 with TRBJ2-3; 12 nucleotides align to TRBD2. This CDR3 is built from 16 residues. V lost 6 bases, J lost 4 bases, and 8 bases stayed unmatched. Germline CDR1 reads MNHNY; CDR2 reads SVGAGI (reference sequence). The CDR3 reads CASRPSGLAGPDTQYF. In DNA form, the CDR3 reads TGTGCCAGCAGGCCCTCGGGACTAGCGGGCCCAGATACGCAGTATTTT.

This sequence joins TRBV9 and TRBJ2-5, with 9 bases aligning to TRBD2. The length of the CDR3 is 17 residues. V trimming: 4 bases; J trimming: 1 base; junction bases outside the gene matches: 11. Germline V gene lookup returns CDR1 SGDLS and CDR2 YYNGEE. CDR3 residues: CASSRRASGTPQETQYF. The CDR3 DNA reads as TGTGCCAGCAGCCGCCGGGCTAGCGGGACCCCCCAAGAGACCCAGTACTTC. The full variable domain, completed using reference TRBV9 and TRBJ2-5, is DSGVTQTPKHLITATGQRVTLRCSPRSGDLSVYWYQQSLDQGLQFLIQYYNGEERAKGNILERFSAQQFPDLHSELNLSSLELGDSALYFCASSRRASGTPQETQYFGPGTRLLVL.

V gene TRBV5-1 combines with J gene TRBJ1-2; 7 nucleotides match TRBD1. Per germline, CDR1 SGHRS and CDR2 YFSETQ. This CDR3 is built from 15 residues. After removal of 3 bases from V and 4 bases from J, the junction contained 9 bases not matched to a gene. The CDR3 loop reads CASSSGRQGIYGYTF. The CDR3 DNA is TGCGCCAGCAGCTCGGGGCGACAGGGAATCTATGGCTACACCTTC.

The gene calls are TRBV6-5 and TRBJ2-7; weak D call: TRBD1 (6 bases). V shed 7 bases and J shed 1 base, with 14 bases lying between them. This CDR3 is built from 14 residues. The germline CDR1 and CDR2 sequences are MNHEY and SVGAGI. CDR3 DNA sequence: TGTGCCAGCAAACCCCGGACAGCGTCCTACGAGCAGTACTTC. Protein: CASKPRTASYEQYF.

The chain recombines TRBV6-5 with TRBJ1-1; possibly TRBD1 for D (5 bases). The CDR3 extends over 16 amino acids. V gave up 2 bases and J gave up 0 bases, with 13 bases separating them. In germline, CDR1 is MNHEY, CDR2 SVGAGI. CDR3 sequence: CASSYGRGSMNTEAFF. The CDR3 DNA reads as TGTGCCAGCAGTTACGGGCGGGGCAGCATGAACACTGAAGCTTTCTTT.

This chain links TRBV5-4 with TRBJ1-2, with D perhaps TRBD1 (6 bases). Germline-derived CDR1 and CDR2 are SGHNT and YYREEE (reference sequence). The V end was cut by 4 bases, the J end by 5 bases, with 27 bases between. The CDR3 runs 18 residues. Written as DNA, the CDR3 is TGTGCCAGCAGCCCCGTCAGACCTGCGGCGGGTCAGGGGTATGGCTACACCTTC. Protein: CASSPVRPAAGQGYGYTF.